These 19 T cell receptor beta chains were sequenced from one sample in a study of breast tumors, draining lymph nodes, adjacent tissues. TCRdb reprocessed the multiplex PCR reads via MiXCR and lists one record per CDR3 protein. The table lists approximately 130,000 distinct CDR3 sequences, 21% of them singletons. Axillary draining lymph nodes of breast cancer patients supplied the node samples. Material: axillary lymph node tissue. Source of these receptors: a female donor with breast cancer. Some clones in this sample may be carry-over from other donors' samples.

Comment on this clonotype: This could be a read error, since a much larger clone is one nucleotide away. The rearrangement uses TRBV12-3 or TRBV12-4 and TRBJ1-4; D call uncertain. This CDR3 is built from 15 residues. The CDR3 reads CASSDDTEDNEKRFF. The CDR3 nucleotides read TGTGCCAGCAGTGACGATACAGAAGATAATGAAAAACGGTTTTTT.

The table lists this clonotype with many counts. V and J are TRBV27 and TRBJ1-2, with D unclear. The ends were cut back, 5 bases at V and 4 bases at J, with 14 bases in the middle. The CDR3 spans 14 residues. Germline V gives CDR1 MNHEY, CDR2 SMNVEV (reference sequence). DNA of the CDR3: TGTGCCAGCAGTCGAGCAGTAGTGGGCTATGGCTACACCTTC. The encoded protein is CASSRAVVGYGYTF.

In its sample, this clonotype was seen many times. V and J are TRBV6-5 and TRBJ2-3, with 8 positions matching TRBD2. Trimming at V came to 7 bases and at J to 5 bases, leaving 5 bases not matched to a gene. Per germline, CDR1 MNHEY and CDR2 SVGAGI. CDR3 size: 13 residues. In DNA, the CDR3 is TGTGCCAGCACCGCCGGGGGGGTAGATACGCAGTATTTT. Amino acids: CASTAGGVDTQYF.

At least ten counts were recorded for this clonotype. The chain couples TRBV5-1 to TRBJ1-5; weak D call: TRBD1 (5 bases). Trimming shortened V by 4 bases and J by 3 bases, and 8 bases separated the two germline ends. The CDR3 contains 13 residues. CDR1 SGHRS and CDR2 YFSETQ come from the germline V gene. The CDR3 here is CASSRGPNQPQHF. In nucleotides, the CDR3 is TGCGCCAGCAGCAGGGGACCCAATCAGCCCCAGCATTTT. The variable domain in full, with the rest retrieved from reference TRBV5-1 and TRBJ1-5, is KAGVTQTPRYLIKTRGQQVTLSCSPISGHRSVSWYQQTPGQGLQFLFEYFSETQRNKGNFPGRFSGRQFSNSRSEMNVSTLELGDSALYLCASSRGPNQPQHFGDGTRLSIL.

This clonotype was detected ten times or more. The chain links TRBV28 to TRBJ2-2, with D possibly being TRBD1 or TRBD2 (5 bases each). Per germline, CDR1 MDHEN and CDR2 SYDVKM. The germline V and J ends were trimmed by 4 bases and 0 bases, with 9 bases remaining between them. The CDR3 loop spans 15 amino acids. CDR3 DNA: TGTGCCAGCAGTTCCGGGACGGCGAACACCGGGGAGCTGTTTTTT. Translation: CASSSGTANTGELFF.

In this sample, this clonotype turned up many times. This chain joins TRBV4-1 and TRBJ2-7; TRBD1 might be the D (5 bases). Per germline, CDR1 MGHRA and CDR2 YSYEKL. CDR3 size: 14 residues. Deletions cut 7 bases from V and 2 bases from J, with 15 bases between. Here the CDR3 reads CASTLSQDTYEQYF. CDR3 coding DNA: TGCGCCAGCACCCTTAGCCAGGACACCTACGAGCAGTACTTC.

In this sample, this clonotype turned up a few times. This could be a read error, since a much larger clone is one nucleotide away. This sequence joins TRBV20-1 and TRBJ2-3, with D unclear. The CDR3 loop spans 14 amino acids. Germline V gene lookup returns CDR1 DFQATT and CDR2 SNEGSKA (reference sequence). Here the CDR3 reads CSLLRAENTDTRYF. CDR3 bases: TGCAGTCTTTTACGGGCGGAAAACACAGATACGCGGTATTTT.

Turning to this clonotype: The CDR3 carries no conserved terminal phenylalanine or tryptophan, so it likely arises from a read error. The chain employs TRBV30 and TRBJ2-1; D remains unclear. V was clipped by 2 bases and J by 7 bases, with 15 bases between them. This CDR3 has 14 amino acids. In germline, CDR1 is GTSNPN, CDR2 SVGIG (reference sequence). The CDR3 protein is CAWSSVGRGNEQFS. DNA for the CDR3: TGTGCCTGGAGTAGTGTTGGACGTGGAAATGAGCAGTTCTCC.

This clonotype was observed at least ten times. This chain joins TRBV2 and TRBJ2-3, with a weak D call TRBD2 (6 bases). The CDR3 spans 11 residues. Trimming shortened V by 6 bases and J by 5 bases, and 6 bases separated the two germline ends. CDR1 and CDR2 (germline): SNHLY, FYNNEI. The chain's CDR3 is CASRREDTQYF. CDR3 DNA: TGTGCCAGCAGGCGGGAAGATACGCAGTATTTT.

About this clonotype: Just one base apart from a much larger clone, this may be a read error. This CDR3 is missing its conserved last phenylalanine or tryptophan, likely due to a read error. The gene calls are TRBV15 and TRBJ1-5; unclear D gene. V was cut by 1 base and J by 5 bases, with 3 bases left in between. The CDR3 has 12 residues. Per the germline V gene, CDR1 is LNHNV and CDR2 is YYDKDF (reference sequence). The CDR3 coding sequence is TGTGCCACCAGCAGAGGAGATCAGCCCCAGCATTGT. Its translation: CATSRGDQPQHC.

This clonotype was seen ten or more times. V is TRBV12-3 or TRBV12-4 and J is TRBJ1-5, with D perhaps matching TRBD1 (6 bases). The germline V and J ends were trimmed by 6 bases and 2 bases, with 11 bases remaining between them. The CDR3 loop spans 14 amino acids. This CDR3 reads CASSPRGGNQPQHF. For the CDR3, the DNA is TGTGCCAGCAGCCCCAGGGGAGGCAATCAGCCCCAGCATTTT.

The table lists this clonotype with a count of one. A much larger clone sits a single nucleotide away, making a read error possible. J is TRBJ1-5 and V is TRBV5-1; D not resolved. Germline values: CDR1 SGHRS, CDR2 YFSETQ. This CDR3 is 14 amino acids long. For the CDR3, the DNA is TGTGCCAACAGCTTCGACCAAATGGGTCAGCCCCAGCATTTT. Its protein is CANSFDQMGQPQHF.

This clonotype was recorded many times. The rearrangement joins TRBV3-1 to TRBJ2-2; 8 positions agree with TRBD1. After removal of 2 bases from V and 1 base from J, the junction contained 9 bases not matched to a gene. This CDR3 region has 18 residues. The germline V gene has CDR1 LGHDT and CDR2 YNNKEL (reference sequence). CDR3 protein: CASSQRSSGTGNTGELFF. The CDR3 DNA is TGTGCCAGCAGCCAAAGGAGCTCCGGGACAGGGAACACCGGGGAGCTGTTTTTT.

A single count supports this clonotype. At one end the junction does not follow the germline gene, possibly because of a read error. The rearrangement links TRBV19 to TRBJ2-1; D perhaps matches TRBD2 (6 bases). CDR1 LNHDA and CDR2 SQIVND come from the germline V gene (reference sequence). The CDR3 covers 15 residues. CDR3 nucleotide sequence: TGTGCCAGTAGTACCGTCCGGGAGCCCTACAATGAGCAGCTCTTC. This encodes CASSTVREPYNEQLF. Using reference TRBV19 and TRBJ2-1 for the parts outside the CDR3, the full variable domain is DGGITQSPKYLFRKEGQNVTLSCEQNLNHDAMYWYRQDPGQGLRLIYYSQIVNDFQKGDIAEGYSVSREKKESFPLTVTSAQKNPTAFYLCASSTVREPYNEQLFGPGTRLTVL.

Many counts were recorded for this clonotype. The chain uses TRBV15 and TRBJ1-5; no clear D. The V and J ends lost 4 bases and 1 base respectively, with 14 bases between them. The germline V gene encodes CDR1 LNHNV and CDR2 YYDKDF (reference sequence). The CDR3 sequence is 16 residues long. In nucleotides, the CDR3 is TGTGCCACCAGCAAAGAGGTGTTGACAAGCAATCAGCCCCAGCATTTT. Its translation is CATSKEVLTSNQPQHF. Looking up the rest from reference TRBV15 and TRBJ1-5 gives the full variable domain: DAMVIQNPRYQVTQFGKPVTLSCSQTLNHNVMYWYQQKSSQAPKLLFHYYDKDFNNEADTPDNFQSRRPNTSFCFLDIRSPGLGDTAMYLCATSKEVLTSNQPQHFGDGTRLSIL.

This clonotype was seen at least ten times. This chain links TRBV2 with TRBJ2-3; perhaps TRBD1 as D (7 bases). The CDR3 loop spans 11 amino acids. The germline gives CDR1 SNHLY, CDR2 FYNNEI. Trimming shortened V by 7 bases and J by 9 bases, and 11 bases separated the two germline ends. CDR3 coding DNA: TGTGCCAGCACTCAGGGGGGCACGCAGTATTTT. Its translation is CASTQGGTQYF.

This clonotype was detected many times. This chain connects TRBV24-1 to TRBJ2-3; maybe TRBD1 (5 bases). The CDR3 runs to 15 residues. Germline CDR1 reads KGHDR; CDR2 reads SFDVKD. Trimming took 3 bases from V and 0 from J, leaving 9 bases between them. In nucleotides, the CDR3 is TGTGCCACCAGTGATCCAGGGCTAAGCACAGATACGCAGTATTTT. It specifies CATSDPGLSTDTQYF.

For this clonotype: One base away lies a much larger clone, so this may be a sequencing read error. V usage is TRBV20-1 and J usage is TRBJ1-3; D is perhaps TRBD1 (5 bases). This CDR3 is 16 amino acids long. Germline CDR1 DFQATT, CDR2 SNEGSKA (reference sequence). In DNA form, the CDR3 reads TGCAGTGCTAGTAGTCCAGGGATAGGGGCTGGAAACACCATGTATTTT. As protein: CSASSPGIGAGNTMYF.

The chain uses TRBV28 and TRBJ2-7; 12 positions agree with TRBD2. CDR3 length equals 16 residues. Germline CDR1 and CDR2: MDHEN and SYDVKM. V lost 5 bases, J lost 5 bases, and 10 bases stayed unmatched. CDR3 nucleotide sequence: TGTGCCAGCAGTCGTGAGGCTAGCGGGAGGGCCCACGAGCAGTACTTC. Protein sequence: CASSREASGRAHEQYF.